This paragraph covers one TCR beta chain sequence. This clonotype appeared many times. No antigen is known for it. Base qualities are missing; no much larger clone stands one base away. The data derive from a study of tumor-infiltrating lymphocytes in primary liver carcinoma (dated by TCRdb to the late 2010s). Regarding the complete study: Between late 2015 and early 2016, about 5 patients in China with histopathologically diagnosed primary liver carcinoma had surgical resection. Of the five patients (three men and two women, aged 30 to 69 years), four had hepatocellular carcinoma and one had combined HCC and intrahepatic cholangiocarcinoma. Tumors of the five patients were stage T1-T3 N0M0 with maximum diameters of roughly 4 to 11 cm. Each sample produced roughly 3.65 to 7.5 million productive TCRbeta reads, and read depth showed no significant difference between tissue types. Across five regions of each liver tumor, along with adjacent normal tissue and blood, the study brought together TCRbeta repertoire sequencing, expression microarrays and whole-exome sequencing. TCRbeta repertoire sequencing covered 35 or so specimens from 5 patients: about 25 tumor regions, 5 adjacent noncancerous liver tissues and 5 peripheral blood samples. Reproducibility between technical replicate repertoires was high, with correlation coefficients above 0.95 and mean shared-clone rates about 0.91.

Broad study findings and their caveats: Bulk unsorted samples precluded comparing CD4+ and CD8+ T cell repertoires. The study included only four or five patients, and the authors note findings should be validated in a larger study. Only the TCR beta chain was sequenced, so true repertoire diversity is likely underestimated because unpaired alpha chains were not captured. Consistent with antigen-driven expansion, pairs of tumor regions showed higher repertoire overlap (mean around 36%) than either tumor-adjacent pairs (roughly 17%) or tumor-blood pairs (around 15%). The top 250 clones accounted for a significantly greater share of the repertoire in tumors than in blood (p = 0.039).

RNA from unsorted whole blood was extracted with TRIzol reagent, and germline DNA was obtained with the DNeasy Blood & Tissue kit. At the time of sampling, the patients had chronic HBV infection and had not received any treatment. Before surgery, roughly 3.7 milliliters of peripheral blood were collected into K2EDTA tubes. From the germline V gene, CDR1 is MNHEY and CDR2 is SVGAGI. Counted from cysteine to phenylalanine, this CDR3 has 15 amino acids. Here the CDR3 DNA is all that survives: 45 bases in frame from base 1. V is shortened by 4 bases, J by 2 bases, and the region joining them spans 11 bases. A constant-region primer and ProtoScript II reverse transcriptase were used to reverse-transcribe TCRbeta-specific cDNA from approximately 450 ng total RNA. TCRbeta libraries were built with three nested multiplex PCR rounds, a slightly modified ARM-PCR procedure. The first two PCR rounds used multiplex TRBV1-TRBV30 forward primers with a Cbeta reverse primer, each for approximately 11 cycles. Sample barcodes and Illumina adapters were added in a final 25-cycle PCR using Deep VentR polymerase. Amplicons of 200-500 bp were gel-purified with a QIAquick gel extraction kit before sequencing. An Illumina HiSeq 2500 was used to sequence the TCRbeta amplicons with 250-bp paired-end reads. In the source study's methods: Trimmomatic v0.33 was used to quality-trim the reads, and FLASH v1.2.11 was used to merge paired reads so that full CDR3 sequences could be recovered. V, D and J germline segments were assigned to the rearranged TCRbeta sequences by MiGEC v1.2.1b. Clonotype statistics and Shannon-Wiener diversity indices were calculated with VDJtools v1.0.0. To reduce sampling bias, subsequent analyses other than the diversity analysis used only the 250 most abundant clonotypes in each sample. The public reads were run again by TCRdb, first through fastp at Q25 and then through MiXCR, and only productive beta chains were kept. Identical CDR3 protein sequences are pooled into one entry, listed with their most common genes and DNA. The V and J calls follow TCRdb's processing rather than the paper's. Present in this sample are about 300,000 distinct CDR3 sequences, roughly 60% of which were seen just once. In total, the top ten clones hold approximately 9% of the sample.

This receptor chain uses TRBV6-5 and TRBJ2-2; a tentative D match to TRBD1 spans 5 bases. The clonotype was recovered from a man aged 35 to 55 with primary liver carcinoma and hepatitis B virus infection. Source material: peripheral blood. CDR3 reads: CASSSKTANTGELFF. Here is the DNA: TGTGCCAGCAGTTCCAAGACAGCCAACACCGGGGAGCTGTTTTTT.